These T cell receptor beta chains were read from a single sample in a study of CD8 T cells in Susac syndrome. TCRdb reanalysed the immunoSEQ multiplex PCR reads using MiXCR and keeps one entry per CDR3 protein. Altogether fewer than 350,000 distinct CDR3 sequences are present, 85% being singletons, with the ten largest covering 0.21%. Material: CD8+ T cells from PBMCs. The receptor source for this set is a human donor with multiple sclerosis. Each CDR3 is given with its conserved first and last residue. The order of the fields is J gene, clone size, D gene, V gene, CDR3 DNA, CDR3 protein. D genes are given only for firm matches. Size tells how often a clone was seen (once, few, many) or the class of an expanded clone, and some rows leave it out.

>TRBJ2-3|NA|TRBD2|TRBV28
TGTGCCAGCAGTTCGGGACTAGCGGCCCCCGATGGGGATACGCAGTATTTT
CASSSGLAAPDGDTQYF
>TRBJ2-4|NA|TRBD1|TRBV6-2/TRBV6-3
TGTGCCAGCAGTTATGGGACAGAGTTGAACATTCAGTACTTC
CASSYGTELNIQYF
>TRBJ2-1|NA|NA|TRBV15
TGTGCCACCAGCAGAGAAGATGCAACTAGTTATTACAATGAGCAGTTCTTC
CATSREDATSYYNEQFF
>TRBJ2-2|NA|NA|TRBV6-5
TGTGCCAGCAGTTACTGGGGTGGGGAGGAGAACACCGGGGAGCTGTTTTTT
CASSYWGGEENTGELFF
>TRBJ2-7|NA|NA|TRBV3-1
TGTGCCAGCAGCCAAGGGGCCATCTACGAGCAGTACTTC
CASSQGAIYEQYF
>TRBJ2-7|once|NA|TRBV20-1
TGCAGTGCTAGAGATCACGAGGGTTTAGGCCCTTCAAAGCAGTACTTC
CSARDHEGLGPSKQYF
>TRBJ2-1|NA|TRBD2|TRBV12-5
TGTGCTAGTGGTTGGGAGAGCGGGAACTTCATTACCGCACACTACAATGAGCAGTTCTTC
CASGWESGNFITAHYNEQFF
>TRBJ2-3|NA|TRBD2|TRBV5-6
TGTGCCAGCAGCTTGGGGACTAGCGGGAGTGCAGATACGCAGTATTTT
CASSLGTSGSADTQYF
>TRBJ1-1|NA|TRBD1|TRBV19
TGTGCCAGTAGTATCAGGACAGGGGGGTCGAACACTGAAGCTTTCTTT
CASSIRTGGSNTEAFF
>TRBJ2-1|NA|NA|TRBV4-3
TGCGCCAGCAGCCAAGAGGTATCGGGGTCTGGGTACCCCGACAATGAGCAGTTCTTC
CASSQEVSGSGYPDNEQFF
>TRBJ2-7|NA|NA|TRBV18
TGTGCCAGCTCACCTGTGAACCCGAGCTCCTACGAGCAGTACTTC
CASSPVNPSSYEQYF
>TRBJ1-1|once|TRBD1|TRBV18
TGTGCCAGCTCACCAGACAGGGGAGGCCCTGAAGCTTTCTTT
CASSPDRGGPEAFF
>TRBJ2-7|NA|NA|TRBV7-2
TGTGCCAGCAGCCAACGGACGGACGCCTACGAGCAGTACTTC
CASSQRTDAYEQYF
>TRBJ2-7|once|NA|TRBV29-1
TGCAGCGTTGAGTCACCACAGTACGAGCAGTACTTC
CSVESPQYEQYF
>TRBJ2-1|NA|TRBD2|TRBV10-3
TGTGCCATCAGTGACCCGACTAGCGGATACAATGAGCAGTTCTTC
CAISDPTSGYNEQFF
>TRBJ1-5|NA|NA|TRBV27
TGTGCCAGCAGTGGTCTAAGCAATCAGCCCCAGCATTTT
CASSGLSNQPQHF
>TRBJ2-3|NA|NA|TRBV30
TGTGCCTGGAGTTCATGGGTTAGCACAGATACGCAGTATTTT
CAWSSWVSTDTQYF
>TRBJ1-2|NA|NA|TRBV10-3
TGTGCCATCATGGTCGGGGGGCATGGCTACACCTTC
CAIMVGGHGYTF
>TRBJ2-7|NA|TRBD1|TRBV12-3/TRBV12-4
TGTGCCAGCACACACGAAGGGACAGGGGACTCCTACGAGCAGTACTTC
CASTHEGTGDSYEQYF
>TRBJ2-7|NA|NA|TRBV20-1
TGCAGTGCTAGAGTCAGGGTCAATCCCAACGAGCAGTACTTC
CSARVRVNPNEQYF
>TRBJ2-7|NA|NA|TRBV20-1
TGCAGTGCTAGAGATGGAAACGGGTACGAGCAGTACTTC
CSARDGNGYEQYF
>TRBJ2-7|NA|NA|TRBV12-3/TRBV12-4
TGTGCCAGCAGTCCCTCGACCGAACAATACGAGCAGTACTTC
CASSPSTEQYEQYF
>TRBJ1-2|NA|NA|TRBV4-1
TGCGCCAGCAGCCAAGATTGGATGGGGCGGCACTATGGCTACACCTTC
CASSQDWMGRHYGYTF
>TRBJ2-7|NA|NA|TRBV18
TGTGCCAGCTCACCAGGCCTAGATCCATACGAGCAGTACTTC
CASSPGLDPYEQYF
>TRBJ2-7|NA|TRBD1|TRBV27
TGTGCCAGCAGCTGGGACAGGGGAGACGAGCAGTACTTC
CASSWDRGDEQYF
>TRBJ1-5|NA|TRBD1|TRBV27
TGTGCCAGCAGTTCCGACGGGGGACAGGGGGCGGTTCAGCCCCAGCATTTT
CASSSDGGQGAVQPQHF
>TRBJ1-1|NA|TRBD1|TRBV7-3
TGTGCCAGCAGCTCCCAACCGGGAGGACAGGGCGGTGAAGCTTTCTTT
CASSSQPGGQGGEAFF
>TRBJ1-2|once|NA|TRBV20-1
TGCAGTGCTAGAGATGAATGGAGGGACTATGGCTACACCTTC
CSARDEWRDYGYTF
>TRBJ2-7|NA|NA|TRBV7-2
TGTGCCAGCAGCTTAGCGGGGAGGTCGGGCTACGAGCAGTACTTC
CASSLAGRSGYEQYF
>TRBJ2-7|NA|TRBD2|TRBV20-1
TGCAGTGCGGCCGGGACTAGCGGGAGGGCCATCGTCTACGAGCAGTACTTC
CSAAGTSGRAIVYEQYF
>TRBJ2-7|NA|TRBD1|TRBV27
TGTGCCAGCAGTTTTGTACAGGGGATCCACGAGCAGTACTTC
CASSFVQGIHEQYF
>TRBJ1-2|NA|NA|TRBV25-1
TGTGCCAGCAGTTGGGGGGGAAACTATGGCTACACCTTC
CASSWGGNYGYTF
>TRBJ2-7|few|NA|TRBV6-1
TGTGCCAGCAGTGAAGCCGCAGGGGGGTTTTGGGAGCAGTACTTC
CASSEAAGGFWEQYF
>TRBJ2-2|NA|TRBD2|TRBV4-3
TGCGCCAGCAGCCCAGATTCTCTAGCGGGATCCGGGGAGCTGTTTTTT
CASSPDSLAGSGELFF
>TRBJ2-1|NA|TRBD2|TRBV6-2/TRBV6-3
TGTGCCAGCAGGCCACCCTGGACTAGCGGGGGAAATGAGCAGTTCTTC
CASRPPWTSGGNEQFF
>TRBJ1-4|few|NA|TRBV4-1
TGCGCCAGCAGCCATCCCAATGAAAAACTGTTTTTT
CASSHPNEKLFF
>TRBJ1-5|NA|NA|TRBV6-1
TGTGCCAGCAGCCTTATTCGGGGTTCTGGCCCCCAGCATTTT
CASSLIRGSGPQHF
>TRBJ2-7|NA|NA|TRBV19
TGTGCCACCCTTCCGGACGGCTCCTACGAGCAGTACTTC
CATLPDGSYEQYF
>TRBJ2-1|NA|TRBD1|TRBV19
TGTGCCAGTAGTCCATCCGAGGCACAGGGGGATCTCAATGAGCAGTTCTTC
CASSPSEAQGDLNEQFF
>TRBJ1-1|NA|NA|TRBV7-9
TGTGCCAGCAGCTTAGGTTCAGGGTTGGTAACTGAAGCTTTCTTT
CASSLGSGLVTEAFF
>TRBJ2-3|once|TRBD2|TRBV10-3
TGTGCCATCAGTCCTGGGAAGCGGGACACAGATACGCAGTATTTT
CAISPGKRDTDTQYF
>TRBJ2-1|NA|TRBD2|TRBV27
TGTGCCAGCAGTCTCCCCCCAGCGGGAGGGTTGGGTGAGCAGTTCTTC
CASSLPPAGGLGEQFF
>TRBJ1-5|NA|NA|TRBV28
TGTGCCAGCAGCCCCCGGGGATGGGGTCAGCCCCAGCATTTT
CASSPRGWGQPQHF
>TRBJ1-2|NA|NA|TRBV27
TGTGCCAGCAGCCCCGGTGGGGTGGCGGGGGGCTACACCTTC
CASSPGGVAGGYTF
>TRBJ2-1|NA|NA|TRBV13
TGTGCCACCACAGGAGGCATCTCCTACAATGAGCAGTTCTTC
CATTGGISYNEQFF
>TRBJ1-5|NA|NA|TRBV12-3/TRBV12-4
TGTGCCAGCAGTTTCGGTGGGCGAGTTTTCAATCAGCCCCAGCATTTT
CASSFGGRVFNQPQHF
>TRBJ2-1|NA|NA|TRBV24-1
TGTGCCACCCGGGGGCTATACAATGAGCAGTTCTTC
CATRGLYNEQFF
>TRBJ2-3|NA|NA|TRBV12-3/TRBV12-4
TGTGCCAGCAGGACCTCACCAGGACTATCAGATACGCAGTATTTT
CASRTSPGLSDTQYF